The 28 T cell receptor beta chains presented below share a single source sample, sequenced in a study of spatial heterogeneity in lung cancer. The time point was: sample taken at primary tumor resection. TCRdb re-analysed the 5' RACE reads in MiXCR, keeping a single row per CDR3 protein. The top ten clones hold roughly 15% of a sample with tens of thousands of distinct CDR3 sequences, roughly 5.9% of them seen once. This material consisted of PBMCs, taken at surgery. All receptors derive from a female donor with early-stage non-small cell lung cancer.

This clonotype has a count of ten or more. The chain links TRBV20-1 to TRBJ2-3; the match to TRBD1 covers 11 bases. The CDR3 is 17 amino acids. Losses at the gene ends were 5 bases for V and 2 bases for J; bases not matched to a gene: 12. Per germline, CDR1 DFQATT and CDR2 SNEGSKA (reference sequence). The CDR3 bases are TGCAGTGCTCTGGCTTTCGCGGGACAGGGGGTCACAGATACGCAGTATTTT. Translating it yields CSALAFAGQGVTDTQYF.

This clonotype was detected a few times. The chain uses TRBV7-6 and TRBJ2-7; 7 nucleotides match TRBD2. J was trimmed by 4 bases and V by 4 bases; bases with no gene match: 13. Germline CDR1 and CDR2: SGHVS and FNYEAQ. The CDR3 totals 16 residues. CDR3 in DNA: TGTGCCAGCAGCTCCCAAGCGGGACCGTTTTTTTACGAGCAGTACGTC. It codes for CASSSQAGPFFYEQYV.

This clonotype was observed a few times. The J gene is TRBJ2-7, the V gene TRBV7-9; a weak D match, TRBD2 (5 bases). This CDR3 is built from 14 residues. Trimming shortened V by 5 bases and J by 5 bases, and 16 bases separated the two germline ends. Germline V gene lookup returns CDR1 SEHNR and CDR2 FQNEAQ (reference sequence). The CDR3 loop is CASSQLRGRDEQYF. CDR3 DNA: TGTGCCAGCAGCCAACTAAGAGGGCGAGACGAGCAGTACTTC.

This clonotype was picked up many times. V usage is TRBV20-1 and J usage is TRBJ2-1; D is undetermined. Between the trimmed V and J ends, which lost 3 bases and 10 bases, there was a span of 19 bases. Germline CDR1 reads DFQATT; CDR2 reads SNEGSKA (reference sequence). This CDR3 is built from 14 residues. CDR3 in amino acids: CSARASLLLREQFF. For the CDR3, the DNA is TGCAGTGCTAGGGCTAGTCTTCTGTTACGGGAGCAGTTCTTC.

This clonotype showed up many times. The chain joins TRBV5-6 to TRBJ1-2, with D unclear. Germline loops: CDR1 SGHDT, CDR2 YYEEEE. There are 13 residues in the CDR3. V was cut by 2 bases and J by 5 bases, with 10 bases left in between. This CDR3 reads CASSFGSGYGYTF. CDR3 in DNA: TGTGCCAGCAGCTTCGGCAGCGGATATGGCTACACCTTC.

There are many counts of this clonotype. CDR3: CASSAPGAADTQYF. CDR3 sequence (DNA): TGTGCCAGCAGTGCCCCCGGGGCCGCAGATACGCAGTATTTT. This sequence joins TRBV28 and TRBJ2-3; D may match TRBD1 or TRBD2 (5 bases each). Trimming pared 5 bases from V and 4 bases from J, leaving 13 bases between. Germline CDR1 is MDHEN and CDR2 is SYDVKM. This CDR3 contains 14 residues.

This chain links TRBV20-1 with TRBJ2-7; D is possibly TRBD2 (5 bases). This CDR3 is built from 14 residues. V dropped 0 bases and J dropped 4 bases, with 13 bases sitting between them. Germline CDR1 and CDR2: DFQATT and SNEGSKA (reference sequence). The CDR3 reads CSARDRGSPYEQYF. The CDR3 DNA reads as TGCAGTGCTAGAGATCGGGGAAGCCCATACGAGCAGTACTTC.

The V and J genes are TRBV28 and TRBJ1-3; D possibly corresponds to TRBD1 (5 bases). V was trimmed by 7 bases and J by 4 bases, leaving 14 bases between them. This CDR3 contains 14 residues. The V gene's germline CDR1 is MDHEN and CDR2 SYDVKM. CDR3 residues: CASTTTGGGNTIYF. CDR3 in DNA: TGTGCCAGCACCACAACAGGTGGAGGAAACACCATATATTTT.

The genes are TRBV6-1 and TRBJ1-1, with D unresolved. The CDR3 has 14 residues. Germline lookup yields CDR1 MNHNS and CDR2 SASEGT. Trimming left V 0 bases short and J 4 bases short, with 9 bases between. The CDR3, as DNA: TGTGCCAGCAGTGAAGCGGGCTTGAGCACTGAAGCTTTCTTT. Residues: CASSEAGLSTEAFF.

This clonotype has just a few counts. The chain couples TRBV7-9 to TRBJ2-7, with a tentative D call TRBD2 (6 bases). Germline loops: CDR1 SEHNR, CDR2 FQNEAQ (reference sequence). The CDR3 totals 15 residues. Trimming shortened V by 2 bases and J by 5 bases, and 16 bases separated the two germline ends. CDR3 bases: TGTGCCAGCAGCTTAAGGGGCGGGGAAGACCACGAGCAGTACGTC. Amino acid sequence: CASSLRGGEDHEQYV.

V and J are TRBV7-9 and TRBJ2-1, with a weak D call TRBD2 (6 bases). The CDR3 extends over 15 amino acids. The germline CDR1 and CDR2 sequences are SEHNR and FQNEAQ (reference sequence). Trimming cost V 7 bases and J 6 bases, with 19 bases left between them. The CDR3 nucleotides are TGTGCCAGCACCCGGGTCCGGGGAGCGGGCAATGAGCAGTTCTTC. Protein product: CASTRVRGAGNEQFF.

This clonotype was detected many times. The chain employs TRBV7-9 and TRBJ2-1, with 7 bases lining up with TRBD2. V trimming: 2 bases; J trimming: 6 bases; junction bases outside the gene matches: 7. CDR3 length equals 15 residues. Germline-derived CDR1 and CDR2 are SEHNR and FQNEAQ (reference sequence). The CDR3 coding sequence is TGTGCCAGCAGCTTAAGCGGGGCCCCCCTCAATGAGCAGTTCTTC. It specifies CASSLSGAPLNEQFF.

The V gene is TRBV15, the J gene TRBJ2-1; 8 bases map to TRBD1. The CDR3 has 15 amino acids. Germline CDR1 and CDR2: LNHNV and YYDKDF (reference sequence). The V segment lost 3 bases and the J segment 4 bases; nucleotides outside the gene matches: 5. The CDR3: CATSRRTGSYNEQFF. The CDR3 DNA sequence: TGTGCCACCAGCAGGCGGACAGGGAGTTACAATGAGCAGTTCTTC.

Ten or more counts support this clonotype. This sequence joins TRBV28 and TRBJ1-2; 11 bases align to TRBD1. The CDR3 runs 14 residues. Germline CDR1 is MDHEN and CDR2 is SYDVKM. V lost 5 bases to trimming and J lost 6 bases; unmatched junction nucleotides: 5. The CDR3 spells CASSARTGGNGYTF. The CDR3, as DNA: TGTGCCAGCAGTGCCCGGACAGGGGGCAATGGCTACACCTTC.

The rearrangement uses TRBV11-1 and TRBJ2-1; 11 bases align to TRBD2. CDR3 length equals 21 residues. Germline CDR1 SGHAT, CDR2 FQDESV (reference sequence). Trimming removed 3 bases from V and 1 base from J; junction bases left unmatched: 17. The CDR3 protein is CASSFPRGTSGSEGSYNEQFF. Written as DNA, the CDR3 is TGTGCCAGCAGCTTCCCAAGAGGCACTAGCGGGAGTGAAGGGTCCTACAATGAGCAGTTCTTC.

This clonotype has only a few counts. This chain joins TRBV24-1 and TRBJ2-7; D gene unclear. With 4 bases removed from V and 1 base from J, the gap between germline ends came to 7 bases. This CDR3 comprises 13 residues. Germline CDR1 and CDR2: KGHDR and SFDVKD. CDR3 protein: CATSDGFSYEQYF. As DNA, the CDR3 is TGTGCCACCAGTGACGGCTTTTCCTACGAGCAGTACTTC.

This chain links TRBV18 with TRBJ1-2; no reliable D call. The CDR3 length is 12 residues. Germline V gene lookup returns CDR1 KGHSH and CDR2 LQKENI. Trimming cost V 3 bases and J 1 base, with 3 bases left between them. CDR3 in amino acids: CASSPLNYGYTF. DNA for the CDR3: TGTGCCAGCTCACCCCTTAACTATGGCTACACCTTC.

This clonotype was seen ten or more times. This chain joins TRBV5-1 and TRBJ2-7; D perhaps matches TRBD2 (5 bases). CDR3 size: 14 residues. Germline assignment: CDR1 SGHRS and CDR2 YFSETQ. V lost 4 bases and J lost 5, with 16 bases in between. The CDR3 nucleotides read TGCGCCAGCAGCCCCCAGCCCGGGATCCACGAGCAGTACTTC. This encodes CASSPQPGIHEQYF.

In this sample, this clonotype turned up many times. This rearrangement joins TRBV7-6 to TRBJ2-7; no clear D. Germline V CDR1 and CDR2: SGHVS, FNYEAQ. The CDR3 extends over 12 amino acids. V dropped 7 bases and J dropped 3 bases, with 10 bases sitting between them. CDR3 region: CASNTFLYEQYV. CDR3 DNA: TGTGCCAGCAACACATTCCTCTACGAGCAGTACGTC.

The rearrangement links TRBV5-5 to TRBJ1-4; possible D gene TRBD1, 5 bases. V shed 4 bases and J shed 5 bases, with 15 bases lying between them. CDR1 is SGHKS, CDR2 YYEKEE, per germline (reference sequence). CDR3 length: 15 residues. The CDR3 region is CASSPPPGGNEKLFF. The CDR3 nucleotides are TGTGCCAGCAGCCCCCCTCCCGGGGGGAATGAAAAACTGTTTTTT.

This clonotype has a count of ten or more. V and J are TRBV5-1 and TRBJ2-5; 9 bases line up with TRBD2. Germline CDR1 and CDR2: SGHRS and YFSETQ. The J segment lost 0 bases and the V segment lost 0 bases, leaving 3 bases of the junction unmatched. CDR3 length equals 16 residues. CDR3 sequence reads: CASSLVLAGYQETQYF. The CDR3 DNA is TGCGCCAGCAGCTTGGTTCTAGCGGGGTACCAAGAGACCCAGTACTTC.

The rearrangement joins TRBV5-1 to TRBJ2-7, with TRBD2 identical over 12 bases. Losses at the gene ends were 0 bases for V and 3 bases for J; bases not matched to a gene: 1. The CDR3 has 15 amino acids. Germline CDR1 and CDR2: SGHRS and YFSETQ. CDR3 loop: CASSLGLAGVYEQYF. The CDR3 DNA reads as TGCGCCAGCAGCTTGGGACTAGCGGGAGTCTACGAGCAGTACTTC.

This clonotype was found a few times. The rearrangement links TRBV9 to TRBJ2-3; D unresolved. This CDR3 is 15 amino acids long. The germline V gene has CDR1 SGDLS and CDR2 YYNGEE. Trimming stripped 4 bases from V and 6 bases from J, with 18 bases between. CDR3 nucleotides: TGTGCCAGCAGCACGCCGGGCCAAAACCCGGATACGCAGTATTTT. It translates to CASSTPGQNPDTQYF.

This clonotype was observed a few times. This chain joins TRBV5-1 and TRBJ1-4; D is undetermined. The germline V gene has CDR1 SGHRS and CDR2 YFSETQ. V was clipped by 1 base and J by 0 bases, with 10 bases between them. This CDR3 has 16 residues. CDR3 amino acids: CASSLSPTATNEKLFF. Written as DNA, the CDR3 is TGCGCCAGCAGCTTGTCACCCACAGCAACTAATGAAAAACTGTTTTTT. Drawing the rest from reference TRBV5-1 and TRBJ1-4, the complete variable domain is KAGVTQTPRYLIKTRGQQVTLSCSPISGHRSVSWYQQTPGQGLQFLFEYFSETQRNKGNFPGRFSGRQFSNSRSEMNVSTLELGDSALYLCASSLSPTATNEKLFFGSGTQLSVL.

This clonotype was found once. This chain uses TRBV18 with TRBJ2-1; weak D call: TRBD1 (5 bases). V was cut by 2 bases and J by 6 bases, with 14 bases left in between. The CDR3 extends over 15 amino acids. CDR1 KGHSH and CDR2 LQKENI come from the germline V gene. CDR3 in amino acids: CASSPRRGRGNEQFF. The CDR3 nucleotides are TGTGCCAGCTCACCAAGAAGGGGAAGGGGCAATGAGCAGTTCTTC.

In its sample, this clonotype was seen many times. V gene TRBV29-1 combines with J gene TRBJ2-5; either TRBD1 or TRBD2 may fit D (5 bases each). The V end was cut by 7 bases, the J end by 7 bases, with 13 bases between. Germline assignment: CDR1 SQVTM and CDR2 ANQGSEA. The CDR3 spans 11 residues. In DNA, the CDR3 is TGCAGCGCCGGACTCCAGGGGACCCAGTACTTC. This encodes CSAGLQGTQYF.

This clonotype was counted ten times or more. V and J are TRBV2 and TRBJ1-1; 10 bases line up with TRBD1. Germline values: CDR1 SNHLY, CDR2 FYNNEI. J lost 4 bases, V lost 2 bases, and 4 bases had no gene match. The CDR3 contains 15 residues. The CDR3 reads CASSEWDRGATEAFF. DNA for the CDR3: TGTGCCAGCAGTGAATGGGACAGGGGAGCCACTGAAGCTTTCTTT.

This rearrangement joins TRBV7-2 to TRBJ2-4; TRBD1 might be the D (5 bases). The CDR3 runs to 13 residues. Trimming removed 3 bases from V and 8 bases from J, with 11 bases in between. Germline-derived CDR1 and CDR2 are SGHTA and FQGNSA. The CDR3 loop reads CASSFGHRHIQYF. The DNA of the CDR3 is TGTGCCAGCAGCTTTGGACATCGTCACATTCAGTACTTC.